The entry below describes one T cell receptor beta chain. Its antigen is unidentified. The data belong to a study of beta chain features in type 1 diabetes. Study summary: Cell yields, gender and age were similar in healthy donors and patients.

Points from the study as a whole: Naive, central memory and regulatory TCRB repertoires appeared more similar among patients than healthy donors. Patients with Type 1 diabetes showed moderately but significantly shorter TCRB CDR3s in all four CD4+ subsets. Cells that show high TCR expression could be over-represented by cDNA sequencing.

The authors reverse transcribed all of the isolated RNA, so sequencing captured expressed TCRB transcripts. Clones were read by immunoSEQ multiplex PCR, and TCRdb kept only the in-frame ones, dropping some. The sample includes hundreds of thousands of clones, 30% seen only once; the top ten take 0.05% to 0.065%. V lost 7 bases to trimming and J lost 6 bases; unmatched junction nucleotides: 12. Germline V gives CDR1 PRHDT, CDR2 FYEKMQ (reference sequence). The CDR3 loop spans 16 amino acids. The clonotype was recovered from a man in his late teens or twenties in good health. The sequencing input was naive CD4+ T cells from blood. The rearrangement joins TRBV13 to TRBJ2-1, with TRBD1 identical over 10 bases. CDR3 residues: CASTTMGTGVFNEQFF. DNA for the CDR3: TGTGCCAGCACGACCATGGGGACAGGGGTGTTCAATGAGCAGTTCTTC.